This TCR beta chain was retrieved from a study of graft-versus-host responses after intestinal transplantation. Study as a whole: Multivisceral, liver-intestinal, or isolated intestinal transplants were performed in recipients.

Profiled with immunoSEQ multiplex PCR; TCRdb holds only in-frame clones, not every one. Of 25,000 to 35,000 clones listed, around 94% are singletons. From germline, CDR1 is LNHDA and CDR2 SQIVND (reference sequence). The CDR3 is made up of 13 amino acids. Trimming removed 7 bases from V and 10 bases from J; junction bases left unmatched: 10. The chain combines TRBV19 with TRBJ2-1; 7 bases map to TRBD2. The sequencing used PBMCs, collected approximately 66 days after intestinal transplant. This TCR was recovered from a human patient who received an intestinal transplant, so some T cells may come from the graft donor. CDR3 DNA: TGTGCCAGTACCGATTTCGGGGGAGGGGAGCAGTTCTTC. The encoded protein is CASTDFGGGEQFF.